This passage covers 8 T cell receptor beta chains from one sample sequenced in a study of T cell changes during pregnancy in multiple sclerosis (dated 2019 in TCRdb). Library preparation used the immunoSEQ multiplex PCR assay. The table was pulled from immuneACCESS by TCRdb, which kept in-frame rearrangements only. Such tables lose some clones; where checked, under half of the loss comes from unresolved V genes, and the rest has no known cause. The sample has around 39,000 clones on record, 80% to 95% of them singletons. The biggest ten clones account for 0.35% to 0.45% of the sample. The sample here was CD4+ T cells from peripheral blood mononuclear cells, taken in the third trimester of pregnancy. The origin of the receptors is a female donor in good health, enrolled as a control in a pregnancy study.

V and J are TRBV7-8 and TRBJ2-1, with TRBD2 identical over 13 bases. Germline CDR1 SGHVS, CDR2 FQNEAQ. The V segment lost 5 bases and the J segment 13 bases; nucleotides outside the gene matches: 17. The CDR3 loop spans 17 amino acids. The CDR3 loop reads CASSPDRLAGGGDLQFF. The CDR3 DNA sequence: TGTGCCAGCAGCCCCGACCGACTAGCGGGGGGCGGGGACTTACAGTTCTTC.

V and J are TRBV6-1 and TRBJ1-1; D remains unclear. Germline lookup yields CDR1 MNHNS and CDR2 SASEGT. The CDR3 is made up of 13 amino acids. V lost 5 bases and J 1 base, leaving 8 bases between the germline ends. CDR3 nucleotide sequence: TGTGCCAGCAGTCGGCCGGGGAACACTGAAGCTTTCTTT. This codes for CASSRPGNTEAFF.

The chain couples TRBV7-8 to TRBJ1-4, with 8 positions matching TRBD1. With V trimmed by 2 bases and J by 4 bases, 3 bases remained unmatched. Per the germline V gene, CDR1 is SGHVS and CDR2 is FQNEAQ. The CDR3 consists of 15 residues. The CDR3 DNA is TGTGCCAGCAGCTTACGGGGACAGGTTAATGAAAAACTGTTTTTT. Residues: CASSLRGQVNEKLFF.

CDR3 in DNA: TGTGCCAGCAGCTTGGTTGAGAACTACGAGCAGTACTTC. Amino acid sequence: CASSLVENYEQYF. The chain uses TRBV5-4 and TRBJ2-7; D unclear. V was clipped by 0 bases and J by 3 bases, with 7 bases between them. This CDR3 contains 13 residues. Germline lookup yields CDR1 SGHNT and CDR2 YYREEE (reference sequence).

In DNA form, the CDR3 reads TGCGCCAGCAGCCCCCTCGGACTAGCGGGGGGCCGAGAGACCCAGTACTTC. Translated: CASSPLGLAGGRETQYF. The chain recombines TRBV4-1 with TRBJ2-5; 14 nucleotides match TRBD2. CDR1 MGHRA and CDR2 YSYEKL come from the germline V gene. With 4 bases clipped from V and 4 bases from J, the junction kept 8 bases outside the gene matches. This CDR3 has 17 amino acids.

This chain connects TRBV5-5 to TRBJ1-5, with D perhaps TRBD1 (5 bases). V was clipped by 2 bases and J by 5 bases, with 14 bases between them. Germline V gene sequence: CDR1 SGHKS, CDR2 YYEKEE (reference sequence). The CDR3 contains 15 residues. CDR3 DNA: TGTGCCAGCAGCTTCTCTGACAGCCCCCATCAGCCCCAGCATTTT. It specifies CASSFSDSPHQPQHF.

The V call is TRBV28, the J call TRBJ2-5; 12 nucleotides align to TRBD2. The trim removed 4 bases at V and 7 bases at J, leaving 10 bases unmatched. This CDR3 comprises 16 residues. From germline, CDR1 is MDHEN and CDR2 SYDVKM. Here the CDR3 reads CASSYPSGGGKGTQYF. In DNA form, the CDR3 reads TGTGCCAGCAGTTACCCTAGCGGGGGGGGCAAGGGGACCCAGTACTTC.

The DNA of the CDR3 is TGTGCCATCAGGAGGCAGTCCATGAACACTGAAGCTTTCTTT. Translation gives CAIRRQSMNTEAFF. This sequence joins TRBV10-3 and TRBJ1-1; D not certain. V lost 6 bases to trimming and J lost 0 bases, with 11 bases between them. In germline, CDR1 is ENHRY, CDR2 SYGVKD. The CDR3 contains 14 residues.